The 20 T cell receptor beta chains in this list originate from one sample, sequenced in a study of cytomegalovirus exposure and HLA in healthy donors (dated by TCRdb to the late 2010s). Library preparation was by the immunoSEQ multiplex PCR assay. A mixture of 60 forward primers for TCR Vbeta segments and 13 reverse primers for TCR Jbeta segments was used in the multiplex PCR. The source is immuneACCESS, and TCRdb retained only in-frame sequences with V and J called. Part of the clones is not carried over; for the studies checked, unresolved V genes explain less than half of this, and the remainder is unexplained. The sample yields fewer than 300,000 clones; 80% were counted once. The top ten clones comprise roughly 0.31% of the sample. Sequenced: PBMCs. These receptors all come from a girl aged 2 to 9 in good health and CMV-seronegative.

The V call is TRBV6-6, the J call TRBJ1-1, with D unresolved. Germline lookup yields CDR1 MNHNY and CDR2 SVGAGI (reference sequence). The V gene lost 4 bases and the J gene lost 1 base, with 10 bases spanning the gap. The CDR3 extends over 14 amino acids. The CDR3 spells CASSLSNANTEAFF. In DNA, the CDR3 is TGTGCCAGCAGTTTGTCTAACGCGAACACTGAAGCTTTCTTT.

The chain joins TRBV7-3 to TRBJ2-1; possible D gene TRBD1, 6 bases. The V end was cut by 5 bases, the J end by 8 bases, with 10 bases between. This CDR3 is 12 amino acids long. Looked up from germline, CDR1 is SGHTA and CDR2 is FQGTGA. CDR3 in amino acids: CASSDTGYEQFF. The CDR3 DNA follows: TGTGCCAGCAGCGACACAGGGTATGAGCAGTTCTTC.

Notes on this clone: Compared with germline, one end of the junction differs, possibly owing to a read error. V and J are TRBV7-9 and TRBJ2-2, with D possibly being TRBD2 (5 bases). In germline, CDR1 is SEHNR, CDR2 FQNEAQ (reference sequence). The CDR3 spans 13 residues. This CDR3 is CSSSLGRAGELFF. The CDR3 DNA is TGTTCCAGCAGCTTAGGGCGGGCCGGGGAGCTGTTTTTT.

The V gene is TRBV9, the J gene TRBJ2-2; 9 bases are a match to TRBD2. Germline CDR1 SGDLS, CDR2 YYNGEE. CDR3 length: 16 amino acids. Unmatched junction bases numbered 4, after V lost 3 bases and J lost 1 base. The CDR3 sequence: CASSAKREVNTGELFF. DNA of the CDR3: TGTGCCAGCAGCGCCAAGCGGGAGGTGAACACCGGGGAGCTGTTTTTT.

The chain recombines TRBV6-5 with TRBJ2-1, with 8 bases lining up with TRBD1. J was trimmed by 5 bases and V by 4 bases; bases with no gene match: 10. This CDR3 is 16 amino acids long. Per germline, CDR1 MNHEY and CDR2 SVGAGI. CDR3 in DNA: TGTGCCAGCAGTTTCCTCAGGGGGCGAAGGGACAATGAGCAGTTCTTC. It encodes CASSFLRGRRDNEQFF.

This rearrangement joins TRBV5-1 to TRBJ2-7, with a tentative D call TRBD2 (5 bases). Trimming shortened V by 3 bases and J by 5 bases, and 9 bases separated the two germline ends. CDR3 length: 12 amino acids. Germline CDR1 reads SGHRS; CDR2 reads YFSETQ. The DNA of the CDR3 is TGCGCCAGCAGCTCGGACGGGAACGAGCAGTACTTC. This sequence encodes CASSSDGNEQYF.

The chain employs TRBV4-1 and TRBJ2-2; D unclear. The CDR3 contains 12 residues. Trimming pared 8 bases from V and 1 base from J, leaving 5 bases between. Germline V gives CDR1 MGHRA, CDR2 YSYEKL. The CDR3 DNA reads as TGCGCCAGCCTCCTGAACACCGGGGAGCTGTTTTTT. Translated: CASLLNTGELFF.

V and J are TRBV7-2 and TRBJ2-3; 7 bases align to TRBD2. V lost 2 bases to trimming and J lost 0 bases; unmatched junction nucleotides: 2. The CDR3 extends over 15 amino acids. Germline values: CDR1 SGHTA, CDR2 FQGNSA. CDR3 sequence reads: CASSLLAASTDTQYF. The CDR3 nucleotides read TGTGCCAGCAGCTTACTAGCGGCTAGCACAGATACGCAGTATTTT.

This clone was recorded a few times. The CDR3: CASSPGQGTTGELFF. The CDR3 nucleotides read TGTGCCAGCAGTCCGGGACAGGGTACCACCGGGGAGCTGTTTTTT. The V and J genes are TRBV6-5 and TRBJ2-2; 9 bases are a match to TRBD1. Germline CDR1 is MNHEY and CDR2 is SVGAGI. J lost 4 bases, V lost 5 bases, and 5 bases had no gene match. This CDR3 has 15 residues.

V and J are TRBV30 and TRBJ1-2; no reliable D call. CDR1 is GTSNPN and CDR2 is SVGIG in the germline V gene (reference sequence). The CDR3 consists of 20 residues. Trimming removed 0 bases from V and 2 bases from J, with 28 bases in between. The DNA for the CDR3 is TGTGCCTGGAGTGTAGCTTGGGCCCTGCGACCCGAGAGCTTCAACTATGGCTACACCTTC. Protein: CAWSVAWALRPESFNYGYTF.

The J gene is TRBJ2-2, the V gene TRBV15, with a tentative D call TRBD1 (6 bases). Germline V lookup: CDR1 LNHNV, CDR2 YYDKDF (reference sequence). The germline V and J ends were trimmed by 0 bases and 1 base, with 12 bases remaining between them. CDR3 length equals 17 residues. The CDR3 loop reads CATSREFGTQNTGELFF. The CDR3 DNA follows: TGTGCCACCAGCAGAGAGTTCGGGACACAGAACACCGGGGAGCTGTTTTTT.

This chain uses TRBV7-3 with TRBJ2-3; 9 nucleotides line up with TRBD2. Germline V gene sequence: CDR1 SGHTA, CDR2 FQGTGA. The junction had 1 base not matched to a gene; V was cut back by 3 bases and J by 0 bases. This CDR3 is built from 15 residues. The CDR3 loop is CASSLLAGSTDTQYF. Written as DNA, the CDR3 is TGTGCCAGCAGCTTGCTAGCGGGGAGCACAGATACGCAGTATTTT.

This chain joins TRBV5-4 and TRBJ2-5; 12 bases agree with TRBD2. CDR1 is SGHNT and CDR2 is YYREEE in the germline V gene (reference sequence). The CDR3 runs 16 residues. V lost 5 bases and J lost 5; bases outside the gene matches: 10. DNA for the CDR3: TGTGCCAGCAGTAGACGACTAGCGGGGGCGAGGGAGACCCAGTACTTC. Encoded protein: CASSRRLAGARETQYF.

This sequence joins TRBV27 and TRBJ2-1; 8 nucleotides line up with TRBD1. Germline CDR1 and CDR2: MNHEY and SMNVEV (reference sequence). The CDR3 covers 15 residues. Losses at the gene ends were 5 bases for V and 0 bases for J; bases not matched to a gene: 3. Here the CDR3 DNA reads TGTGCCAGCAGTACAGGGGGTGGCTCCTACAATGAGCAGTTCTTC. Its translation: CASSTGGGSYNEQFF.

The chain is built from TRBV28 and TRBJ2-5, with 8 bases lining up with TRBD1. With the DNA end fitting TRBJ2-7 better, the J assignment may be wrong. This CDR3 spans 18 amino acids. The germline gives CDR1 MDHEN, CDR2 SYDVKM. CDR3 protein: CASRRPPPWTGKSYEQYF. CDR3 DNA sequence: TGTGCCAGCAGGCGACCCCCACCCTGGACAGGGAAGTCCTACGAGCAGTACTTC.

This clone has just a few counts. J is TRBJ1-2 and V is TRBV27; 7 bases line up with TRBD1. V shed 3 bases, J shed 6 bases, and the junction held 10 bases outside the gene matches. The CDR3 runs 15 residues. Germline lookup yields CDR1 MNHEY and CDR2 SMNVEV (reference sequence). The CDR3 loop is CASSFPSDRCDGYTF. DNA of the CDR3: TGTGCCAGCAGTTTCCCCTCGGACAGGTGCGATGGCTACACCTTC.

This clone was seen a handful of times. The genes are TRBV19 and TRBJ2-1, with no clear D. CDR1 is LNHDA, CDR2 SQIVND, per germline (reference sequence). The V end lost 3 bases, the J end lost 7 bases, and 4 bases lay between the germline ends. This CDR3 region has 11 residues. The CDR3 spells CASSIGNEQFF. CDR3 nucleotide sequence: TGTGCCAGTAGTATCGGGAATGAGCAGTTCTTC.

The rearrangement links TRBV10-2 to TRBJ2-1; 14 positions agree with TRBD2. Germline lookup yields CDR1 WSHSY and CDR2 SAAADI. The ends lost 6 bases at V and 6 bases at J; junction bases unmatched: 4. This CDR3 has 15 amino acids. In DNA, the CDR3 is TGCGCCAGCAGGACCGGGACTAGCGGGAGCAATGAGCAGTTCTTC. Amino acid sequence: CASRTGTSGSNEQFF.

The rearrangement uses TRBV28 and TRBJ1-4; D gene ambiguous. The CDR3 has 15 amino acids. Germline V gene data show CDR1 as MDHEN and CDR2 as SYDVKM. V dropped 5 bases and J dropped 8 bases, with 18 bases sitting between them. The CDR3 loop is CASSPQYGIHEKLFF. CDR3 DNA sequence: TGTGCCAGCAGTCCCCAGTACGGGATTCACGAAAAACTGTTTTTT.

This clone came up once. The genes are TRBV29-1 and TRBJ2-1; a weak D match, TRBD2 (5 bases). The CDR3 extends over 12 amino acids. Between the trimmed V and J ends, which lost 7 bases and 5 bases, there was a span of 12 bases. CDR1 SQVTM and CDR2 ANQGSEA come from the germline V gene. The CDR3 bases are TGCAGCGCGAGGGTCGGGAACAATGAGCAGTTCTTC. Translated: CSARVGNNEQFF.